A selection of T cell receptor beta chains follows, all from one sample in a study of T cell responses to AZD1222 COVID-19 vaccine. Generated by immunoSEQ multiplex PCR, the TCRdb table keeps only in-frame clones and is missing some. The sample holds some 90,000 clones; roughly 90% are singletons and the top ten take roughly a fifth. The specimen was peripheral blood, collected on day 0 of AZD1222 vaccination. Every receptor here comes from an adult in good health. CDR3s include the opening cysteine and the closing phenylalanine or tryptophan. A D gene is named only where the DNA matches it firmly. The size field is filled for only some rows; it gives once, few, many or a size class.

v_call	clone_size	d_call	j_call	cdr3_nt	cdr3_aa
TRBV9	-	-	TRBJ1-3	TGTGCCAGCAGTACGGACGGCAGCTCTGGAAACACCATATATTTT	CASSTDGSSGNTIYF
TRBV4-3	once	-	TRBJ2-5	TGCGCCAGCAGCCAAGATAAGACAGGTGGGGGAGAGACCCAGTACTTC	CASSQDKTGGGETQYF
TRBV28	-	TRBD2	TRBJ2-7	TGTGCCAGCAGTGTTAGGACTAGCGGGAGCCTTTACGAGCAGTACTTC	CASSVRTSGSLYEQYF
TRBV6-5	once	-	TRBJ1-2	TGTGCCAGCAGTTACCAAAACAGCCAGGCCTATGGCTACACCTTC	CASSYQNSQAYGYTF
TRBV2	-	-	TRBJ1-2	TGTGCCAGCAGTGAAGCGGGGGACATGGAGGGGTATGGCTACACCTTC	CASSEAGDMEGYGYTF
TRBV7-3	-	TRBD2	TRBJ2-5	TGTGCCAGCAGCTTAGCGGGGGGCGTGGAGACCCAGTACTTC	CASSLAGGVETQYF
TRBV15	-	-	TRBJ2-5	TGTGCCACCAGCTCCGGGCCGGGGGTGCAAGAGACCCAGTACTTC	CATSSGPGVQETQYF
TRBV2	-	-	TRBJ1-4	TGTGCCAGCAGTGAAGGGCAGGGCAATGAAAAACTGTTTTTT	CASSEGQGNEKLFF
TRBV7-9	-	-	TRBJ1-2	TGTGCCAGCAGCTTTCCATCGGGGAGGGAAGTCTATGGCTACACCTTC	CASSFPSGREVYGYTF
TRBV6-5	-	TRBD2	TRBJ2-5	TGTGCCAGCAGTTACTTTTCATTAGCGGGGGAAGAGACCCAGTACTTC	CASSYFSLAGEETQYF
TRBV6-2/TRBV6-3	-	-	TRBJ2-5	TGTGCCAGCAGTTATGGCTTGGAGACCCAGTACTTC	CASSYGLETQYF
TRBV4-2	-	-	TRBJ2-6	TGTGCCAGCAGCCTAGCACAAGCCTCTGGGGCCAACGTCCTGACTTTC	CASSLAQASGANVLTF
TRBV18	-	TRBD1	TRBJ2-1	TGTGCCAGCTCACCACGGACAGGGACTTACAATGAGCAGTTCTTC	CASSPRTGTYNEQFF
TRBV6-1	-	-	TRBJ1-4	TGTGCCAGCAGTGAAGATGGGAGAAACGAAAAACTGTTTTTT	CASSEDGRNEKLFF
TRBV28	-	-	TRBJ1-2	TGTGCCAGCAGCCCTGGGGGGGCCCCAGACTATGGCTACACCTTC	CASSPGGAPDYGYTF
TRBV7-2	-	TRBD1	TRBJ1-3	TGTGCCAGCACCTCCATTGGGACAGGGAGGAACACCATATATTTT	CASTSIGTGRNTIYF
TRBV2	-	-	TRBJ1-3	TGTGCCAGCAGTGAACAGGGAGAGGGTGGAAACACCATATATTTT	CASSEQGEGGNTIYF
TRBV6-5	-	-	TRBJ2-7	TGTGCCAGCAAAGGGGCCCCCACCTACGAGCAGTACTTC	CASKGAPTYEQYF
TRBV7-2	-	TRBD1	TRBJ1-5	TGTGCCAGCAGCTTAGGACAGGGTCAGCCCCAGCATTTT	CASSLGQGQPQHF
TRBV7-2	-	TRBD2	TRBJ2-3	TGTGCCAGCAGACCAAGACTAGCGGGGGGGCCGGATACGCAGTATTTT	CASRPRLAGGPDTQYF
TRBV3-1/TRBV3-2	-	TRBD2	TRBJ2-1	TGTGCCAGCAGCTCCCGCGGGAGCGGGGGTTACAATGAGCAGTTCTTC	CASSSRGSGGYNEQFF
TRBV25-1	-	-	TRBJ2-7	TGTGCCAGCAGTCCCGGGACCTACGAGCAGTACTTC	CASSPGTYEQYF
TRBV6-2/TRBV6-3	-	-	TRBJ2-1	TGTGCCAGCAGTTACCCCGGCTCCTACAATGAGCAGTTCTTC	CASSYPGSYNEQFF
TRBV7-9	-	TRBD1	TRBJ1-2	TGTGCCAGCAGCCCCGGGACAGCTAACTATGGCTACACCTTC	CASSPGTANYGYTF
TRBV7-9	once	TRBD2	TRBJ2-1	TGTGCCAGCAGCTTGCGGGGGAGCTCCTACAATGAGCAGTTCTTC	CASSLRGSSYNEQFF
TRBV20-1	-	-	TRBJ1-1	TGCAGTGCTGGGACTGACTCCGCTTTCTTT	CSAGTDSAFF
TRBV18	-	-	TRBJ1-5	TGTGCCAGCTCACCAACGCGGGGGGCGCCTCAGCCCCAGCATTTT	CASSPTRGAPQPQHF
TRBV5-6	-	-	TRBJ1-5	TGTGCCAGCAGCCGGACGCTGAATCAGCCCCAGCATTTT	CASSRTLNQPQHF
TRBV3-1/TRBV3-2	once	TRBD2	TRBJ2-3	TGTGCCAGCAGCCAAGATAGAGTCCTAGCGGGCCAAAACTTAGATACGCAGTATTTT	CASSQDRVLAGQNLDTQYF
TRBV5-4	-	-	TRBJ2-5	TGTGCCAGCAGCTTGGCACAGCAAGAGACCCAGTACTTC	CASSLAQQETQYF
TRBV6-5	-	-	TRBJ1-2	TGTGCCAGCAGCCCCAGGGCGAACTATGGCTACACCTTC	CASSPRANYGYTF
TRBV5-1	-	TRBD1	TRBJ1-1	TGCGCCAGCAGCCTCTTTTCGGGACAGGGAACAACTGAAGCTTTCTTT	CASSLFSGQGTTEAFF
TRBV7-9	once	-	TRBJ2-1	TGTGCCAGCAGCTATTTGGCTGAGCAGTTCTTC	CASSYLAEQFF
TRBV28	-	TRBD1	TRBJ1-5	TGTGCCAGCAGGCGGACAGGGGAAGGTCAGCCCCAGCATTTT	CASRRTGEGQPQHF
TRBV5-1	-	TRBD2	TRBJ2-3	TGCGCCAGCAGCTCCCGACTAGCGGGGGCCCTCACAGATACGCAGTATTTT	CASSSRLAGALTDTQYF
TRBV7-9	-	-	TRBJ2-3	TGTGCCAGCAGTTTCAGGGGAGATACGCAGTATTTT	CASSFRGDTQYF
TRBV28	-	-	TRBJ1-3	TGTGCCAGCAGTTTACCGTCCTTCGGTGGAAACACCATATATTTT	CASSLPSFGGNTIYF
TRBV5-1	once	TRBD1	TRBJ2-1	TGCGCCAGCAGGGGACAGGGGGCGAGGAATGAGCAGTTCTTC	CASRGQGARNEQFF
TRBV3-1/TRBV3-2	-	-	TRBJ2-1	TGTGCCAGCAGCCGGGCGGGGTCTCATGAGCAGTTCTTC	CASSRAGSHEQFF
TRBV15	-	-	TRBJ2-3	TGTGCCACCAGCGGAGGGGGCGGATTTGCAGATACGCAGTATTTT	CATSGGGGFADTQYF
TRBV2	-	TRBD1	TRBJ2-1	TGTGCCAGCAGTGACACAGGGGCCTTAATCAATGAGCAGTTCTTC	CASSDTGALINEQFF
TRBV27	-	-	TRBJ2-2	TGTGCCAGCAGTTTACAGGGGGGGGCCGGGGAGCTGTTTTTT	CASSLQGGAGELFF
TRBV5-4	-	-	TRBJ1-6	TGTGCCAGCAGCTTGGACAGCGGGCATAATTCACCCCTCCACTTT	CASSLDSGHNSPLHF
TRBV2	-	-	TRBJ2-3	TGTGCCAGCAGTGAGTGGCCTACGACAGATACGCAGTATTTT	CASSEWPTTDTQYF
TRBV7-2	-	-	TRBJ1-2	TGTGCCAGCAGCTTCGACCGTAACTATGGCTACACCTTC	CASSFDRNYGYTF
TRBV5-8	-	-	TRBJ2-2	TGTGCCAGCAGCCCCGGACAGAACACCGGGGAGCTGTTTTTT	CASSPGQNTGELFF
TRBV19	-	-	TRBJ2-2	TGTGCCAGCTCGACAGCGAACACCGGGGAGCTGTTTTTT	CASSTANTGELFF
TRBV7-2	-	TRBD1	TRBJ1-5	TGTGCCAGCAGCTCACAGGGGAATAGCAATCAGCCCCAGCATTTT	CASSSQGNSNQPQHF